The subject of this entry is one T cell receptor beta chain. What it binds is unknown. With survey level as its setting, the immunoSEQ assay was v3.0. Generated by immunoSEQ multiplex PCR, the TCRdb table keeps only in-frame clones and is missing some. The sample yields around 34,000 clones, approximately 74% seen once. The sample is drawn from a study of long-term antiretroviral therapy in people with HIV. Study results and limitations: Post-ART samples showed increased diversity that remained below transplant donor control levels. Compared with controls, HIV repertoires showed narrower CDR3 length ranges.

In the United States, treatment was given to all participants with HIV. The CDR3 has 18 amino acids. The germline V gene has CDR1 LGHNA and CDR2 YSLEER. V was trimmed by 1 base and J by 0 bases, leaving 17 bases between them. The receptor comes from a man aged 50-59 years with HIV. The J gene is TRBJ2-3, the V gene TRBV4-3; no definite D call. The specimen comprised unsorted PBMCs, sampled 3 years after starting antiretroviral therapy. The CDR3 bases are TGCGCCAGCAGCCAAGGAATTAGGGTACAATATAGCACAGATACGCAGTATTTT. Amino acids: CASSQGIRVQYSTDTQYF.